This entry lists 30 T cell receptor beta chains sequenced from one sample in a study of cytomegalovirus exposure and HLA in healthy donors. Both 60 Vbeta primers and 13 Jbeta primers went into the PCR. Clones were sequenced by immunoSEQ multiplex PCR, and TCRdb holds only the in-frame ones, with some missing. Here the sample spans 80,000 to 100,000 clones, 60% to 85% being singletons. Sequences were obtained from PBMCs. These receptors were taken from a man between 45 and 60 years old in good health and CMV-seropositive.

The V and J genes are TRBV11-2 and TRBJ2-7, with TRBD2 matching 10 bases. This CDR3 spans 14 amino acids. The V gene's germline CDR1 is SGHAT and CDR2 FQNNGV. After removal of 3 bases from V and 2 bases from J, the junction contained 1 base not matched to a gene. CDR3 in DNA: TGTGCCAGCAGCTTCGGGACTAGCGCCTACGAGCAGTACTTC. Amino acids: CASSFGTSAYEQYF.

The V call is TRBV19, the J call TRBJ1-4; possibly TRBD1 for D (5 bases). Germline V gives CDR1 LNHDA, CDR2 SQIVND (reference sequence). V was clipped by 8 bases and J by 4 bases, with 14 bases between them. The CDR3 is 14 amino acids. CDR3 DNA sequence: TGTGCCAGTGGTGTGGGGACTTTTAATGAAAAACTGTTTTTT. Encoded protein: CASGVGTFNEKLFF.

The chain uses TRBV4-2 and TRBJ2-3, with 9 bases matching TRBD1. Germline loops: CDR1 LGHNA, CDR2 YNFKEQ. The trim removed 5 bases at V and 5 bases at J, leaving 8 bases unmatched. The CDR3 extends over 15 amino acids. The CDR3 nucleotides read TGTGCCAGCAGCACCCGAACAGGGGGCCAAGATACGCAGTATTTT. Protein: CASSTRTGGQDTQYF.

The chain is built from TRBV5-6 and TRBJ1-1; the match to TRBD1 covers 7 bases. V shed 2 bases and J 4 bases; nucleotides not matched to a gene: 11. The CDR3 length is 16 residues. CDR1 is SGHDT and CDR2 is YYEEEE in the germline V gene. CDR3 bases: TGTGCCAGCAGCTTCTCTTACAGGGGTTCGGGCACTGAAGCTTTCTTT. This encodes CASSFSYRGSGTEAFF.

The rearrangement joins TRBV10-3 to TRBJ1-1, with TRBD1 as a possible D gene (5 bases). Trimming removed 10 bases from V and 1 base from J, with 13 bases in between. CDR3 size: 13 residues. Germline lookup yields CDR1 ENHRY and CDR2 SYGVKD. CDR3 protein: CATSGGGNTEAFF. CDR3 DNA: TGTGCCACGTCCGGGGGGGGGAACACTGAAGCTTTCTTT.

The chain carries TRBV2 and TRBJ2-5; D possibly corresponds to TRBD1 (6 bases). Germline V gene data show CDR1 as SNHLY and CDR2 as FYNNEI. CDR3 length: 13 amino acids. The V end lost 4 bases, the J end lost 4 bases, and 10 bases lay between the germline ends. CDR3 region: CASSGGQGETQYF. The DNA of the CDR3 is TGTGCCAGCAGTGGGGGACAAGGAGAGACCCAGTACTTC.

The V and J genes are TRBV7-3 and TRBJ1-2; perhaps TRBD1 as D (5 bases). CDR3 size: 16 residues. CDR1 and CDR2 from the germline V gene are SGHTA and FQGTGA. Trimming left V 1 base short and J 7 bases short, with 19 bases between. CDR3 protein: CASSLRGGDLLPGYTF. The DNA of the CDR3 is TGTGCCAGCAGCTTAAGGGGAGGGGACCTGTTGCCTGGCTACACCTTC.

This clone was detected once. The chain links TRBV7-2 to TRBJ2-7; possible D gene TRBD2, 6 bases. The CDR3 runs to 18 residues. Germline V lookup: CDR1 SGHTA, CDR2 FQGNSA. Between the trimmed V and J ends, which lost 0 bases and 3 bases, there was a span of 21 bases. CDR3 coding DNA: TGTGCCAGCAGCTTAGCGCTCCTGACTAGTTTGCCAGGCTACGAGCAGTACTTC. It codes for CASSLALLTSLPGYEQYF.

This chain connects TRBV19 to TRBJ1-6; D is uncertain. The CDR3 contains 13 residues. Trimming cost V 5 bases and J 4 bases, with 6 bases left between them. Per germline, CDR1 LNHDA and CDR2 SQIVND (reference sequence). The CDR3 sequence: CASSVFYNSPLHF. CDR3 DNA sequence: TGTGCCAGTAGTGTATTTTATAATTCACCCCTCCACTTT.

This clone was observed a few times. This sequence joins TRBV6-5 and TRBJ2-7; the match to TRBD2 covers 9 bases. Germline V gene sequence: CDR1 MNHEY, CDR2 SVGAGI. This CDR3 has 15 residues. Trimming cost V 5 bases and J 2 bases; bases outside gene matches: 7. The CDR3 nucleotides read TGTGCCAGCAGTGCAGTAGCGGGGGAGACCTACGAGCAGTACTTC. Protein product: CASSAVAGETYEQYF.

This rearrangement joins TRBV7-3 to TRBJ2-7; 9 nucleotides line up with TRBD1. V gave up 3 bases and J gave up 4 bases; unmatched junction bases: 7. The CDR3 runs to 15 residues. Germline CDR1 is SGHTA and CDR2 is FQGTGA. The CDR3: CASSLNGQGIYEQYF. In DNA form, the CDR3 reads TGTGCCAGCAGCTTGAACGGACAGGGGATATACGAGCAGTACTTC.

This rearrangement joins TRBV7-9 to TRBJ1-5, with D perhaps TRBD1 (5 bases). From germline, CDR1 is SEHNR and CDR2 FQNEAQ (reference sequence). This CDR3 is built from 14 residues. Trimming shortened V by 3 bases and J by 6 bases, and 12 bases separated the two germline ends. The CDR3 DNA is TGTGCCAGCAGCTTCACAGGCCCTTCTCAGCCCCAGCATTTT. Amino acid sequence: CASSFTGPSQPQHF.

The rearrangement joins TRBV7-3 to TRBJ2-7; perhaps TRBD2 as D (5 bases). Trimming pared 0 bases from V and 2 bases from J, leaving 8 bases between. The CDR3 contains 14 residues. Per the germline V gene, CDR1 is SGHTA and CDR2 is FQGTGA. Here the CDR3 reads CASSLTSEAYEQYF. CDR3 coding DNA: TGTGCCAGCAGCTTAACTTCGGAGGCCTACGAGCAGTACTTC.

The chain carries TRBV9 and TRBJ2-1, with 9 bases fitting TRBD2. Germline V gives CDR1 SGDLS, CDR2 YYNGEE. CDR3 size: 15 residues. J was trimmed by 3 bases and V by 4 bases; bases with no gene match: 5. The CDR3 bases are TGTGCCAGCAGCAAGACTAGCGGAAACTACAATGAGCAGTTCTTC. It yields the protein CASSKTSGNYNEQFF.

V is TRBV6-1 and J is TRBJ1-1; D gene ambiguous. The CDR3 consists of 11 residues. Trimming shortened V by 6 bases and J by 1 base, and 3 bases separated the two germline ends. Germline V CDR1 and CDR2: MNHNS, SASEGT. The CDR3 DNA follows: TGTGCCAGCAGCTGGAACACTGAAGCTTTCTTT. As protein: CASSWNTEAFF.

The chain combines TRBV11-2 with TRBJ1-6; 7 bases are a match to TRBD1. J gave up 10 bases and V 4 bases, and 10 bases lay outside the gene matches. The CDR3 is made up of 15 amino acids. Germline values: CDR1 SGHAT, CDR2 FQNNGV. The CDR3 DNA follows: TGTGCCAGCAGCTCGACAGGGATAGTAATCTCACCCCTCCACTTT. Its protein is CASSSTGIVISPLHF.

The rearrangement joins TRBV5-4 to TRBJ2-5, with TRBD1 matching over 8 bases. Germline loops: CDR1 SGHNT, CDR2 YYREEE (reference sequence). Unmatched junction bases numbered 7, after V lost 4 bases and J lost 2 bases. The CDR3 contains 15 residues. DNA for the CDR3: TGTGCCAGCAGCAAAACCGACAGGGGACAAGAGACCCAGTACTTC. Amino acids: CASSKTDRGQETQYF.

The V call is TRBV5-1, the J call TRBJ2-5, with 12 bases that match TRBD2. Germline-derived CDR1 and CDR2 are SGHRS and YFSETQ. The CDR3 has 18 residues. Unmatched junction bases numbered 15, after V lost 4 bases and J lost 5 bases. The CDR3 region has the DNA TGCGCCAGCAGCCAACCCGGGCTAGCGGGGGGGCCGTCTGAGACCCAGTACTTC. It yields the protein CASSQPGLAGGPSETQYF.

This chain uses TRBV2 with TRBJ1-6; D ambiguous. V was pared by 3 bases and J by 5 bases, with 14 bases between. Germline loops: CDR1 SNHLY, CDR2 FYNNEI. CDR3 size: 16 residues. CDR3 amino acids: CASSDGAVRNNSPLHF. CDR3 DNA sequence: TGTGCCAGCAGTGACGGTGCGGTCCGAAATAATTCACCCCTCCACTTT.

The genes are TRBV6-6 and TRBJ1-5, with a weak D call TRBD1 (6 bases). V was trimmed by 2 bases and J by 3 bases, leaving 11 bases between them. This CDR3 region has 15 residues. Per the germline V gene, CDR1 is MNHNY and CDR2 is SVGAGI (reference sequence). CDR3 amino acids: CASSYPDSYNQPQHF. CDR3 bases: TGTGCCAGCAGTTACCCGGACAGCTACAATCAGCCCCAGCATTTT.

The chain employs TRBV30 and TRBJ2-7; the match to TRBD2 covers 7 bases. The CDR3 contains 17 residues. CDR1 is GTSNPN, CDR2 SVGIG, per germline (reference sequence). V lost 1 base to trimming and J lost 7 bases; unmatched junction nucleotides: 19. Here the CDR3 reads CAWSAAGVSWGNGEQYF. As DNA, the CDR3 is TGTGCCTGGAGTGCCGCGGGAGTTTCGTGGGGTAATGGGGAGCAGTACTTC.

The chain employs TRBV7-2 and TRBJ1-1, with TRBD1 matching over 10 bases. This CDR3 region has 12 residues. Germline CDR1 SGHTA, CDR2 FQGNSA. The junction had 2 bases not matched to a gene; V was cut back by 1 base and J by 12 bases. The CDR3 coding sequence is TGTGCCAGCAGCTTAGGGACAGGGGGAACTTTCTTT. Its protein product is CASSLGTGGTFF.

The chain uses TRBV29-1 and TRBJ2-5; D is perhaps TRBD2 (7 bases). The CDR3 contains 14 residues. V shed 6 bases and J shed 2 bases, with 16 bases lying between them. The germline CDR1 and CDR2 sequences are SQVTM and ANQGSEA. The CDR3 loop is CSVRRGATQETQYF. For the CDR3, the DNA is TGCAGCGTACGACGGGGGGCTACACAAGAGACCCAGTACTTC.

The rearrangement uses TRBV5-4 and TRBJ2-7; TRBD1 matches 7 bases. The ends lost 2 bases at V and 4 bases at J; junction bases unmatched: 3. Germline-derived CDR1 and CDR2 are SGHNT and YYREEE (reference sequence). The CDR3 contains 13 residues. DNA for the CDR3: TGTGCCAGCAGCTTCGGGACAGCGTACGAGCAGTACTTC. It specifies CASSFGTAYEQYF. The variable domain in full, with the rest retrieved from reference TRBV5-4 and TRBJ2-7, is ETGVTQSPTHLIKTRGQQVTLRCSSQSGHNTVSWYQQALGQGPQFIFQYYREEENGRGNFPPRFSGLQFPNYSSELNVNALELDDSALYLCASSFGTAYEQYFGPGTRLTVT.

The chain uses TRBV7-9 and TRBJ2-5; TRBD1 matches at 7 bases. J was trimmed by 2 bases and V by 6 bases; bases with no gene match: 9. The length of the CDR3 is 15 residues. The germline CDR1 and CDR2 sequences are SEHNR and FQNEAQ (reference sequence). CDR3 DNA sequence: TGTGCCAGCAGTCCCCTGGGGACAGCACAAGAGACCCAGTACTTC. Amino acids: CASSPLGTAQETQYF.

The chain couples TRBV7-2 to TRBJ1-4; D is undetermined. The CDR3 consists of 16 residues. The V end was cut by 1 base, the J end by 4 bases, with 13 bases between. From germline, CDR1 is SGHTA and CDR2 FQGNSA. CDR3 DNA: TGTGCCAGCAGCTTAGTAGGCAGGCCTCTTAATGAAAAACTGTTTTTT. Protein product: CASSLVGRPLNEKLFF.

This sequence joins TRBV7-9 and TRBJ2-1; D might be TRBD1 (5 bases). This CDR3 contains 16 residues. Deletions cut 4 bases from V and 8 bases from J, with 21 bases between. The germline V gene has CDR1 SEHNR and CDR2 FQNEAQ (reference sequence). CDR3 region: CASSWPTGQGIHEQFF. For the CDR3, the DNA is TGTGCCAGCAGCTGGCCTACCGGGCAGGGTATCCATGAGCAGTTCTTC.

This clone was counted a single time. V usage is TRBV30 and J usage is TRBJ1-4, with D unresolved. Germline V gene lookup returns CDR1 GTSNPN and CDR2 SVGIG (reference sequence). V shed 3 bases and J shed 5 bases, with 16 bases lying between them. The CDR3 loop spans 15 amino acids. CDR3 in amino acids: CAWSSWQATNEKLFF. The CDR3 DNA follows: TGTGCCTGGAGCTCTTGGCAGGCGACAAATGAAAAACTGTTTTTT.

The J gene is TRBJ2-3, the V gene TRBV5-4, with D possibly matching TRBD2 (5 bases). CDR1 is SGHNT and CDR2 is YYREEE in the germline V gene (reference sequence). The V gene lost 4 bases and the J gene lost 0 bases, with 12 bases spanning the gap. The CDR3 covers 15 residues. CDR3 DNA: TGTGCCAGCAGCCGTGGGCGGGTGAGCACAGATACGCAGTATTTT. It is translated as CASSRGRVSTDTQYF. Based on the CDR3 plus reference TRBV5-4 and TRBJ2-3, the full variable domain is ETGVTQSPTHLIKTRGQQVTLRCSSQSGHNTVSWYQQALGQGPQFIFQYYREEENGRGNFPPRFSGLQFPNYSSELNVNALELDDSALYLCASSRGRVSTDTQYFGPGTRLTVL.

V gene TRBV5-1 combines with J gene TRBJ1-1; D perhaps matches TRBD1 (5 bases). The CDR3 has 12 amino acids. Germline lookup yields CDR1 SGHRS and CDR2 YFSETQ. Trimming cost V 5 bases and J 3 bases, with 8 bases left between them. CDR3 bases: TGCGCCAGCAGTTGGGGGGACACTGAAGCTTTCTTT. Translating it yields CASSWGDTEAFF.